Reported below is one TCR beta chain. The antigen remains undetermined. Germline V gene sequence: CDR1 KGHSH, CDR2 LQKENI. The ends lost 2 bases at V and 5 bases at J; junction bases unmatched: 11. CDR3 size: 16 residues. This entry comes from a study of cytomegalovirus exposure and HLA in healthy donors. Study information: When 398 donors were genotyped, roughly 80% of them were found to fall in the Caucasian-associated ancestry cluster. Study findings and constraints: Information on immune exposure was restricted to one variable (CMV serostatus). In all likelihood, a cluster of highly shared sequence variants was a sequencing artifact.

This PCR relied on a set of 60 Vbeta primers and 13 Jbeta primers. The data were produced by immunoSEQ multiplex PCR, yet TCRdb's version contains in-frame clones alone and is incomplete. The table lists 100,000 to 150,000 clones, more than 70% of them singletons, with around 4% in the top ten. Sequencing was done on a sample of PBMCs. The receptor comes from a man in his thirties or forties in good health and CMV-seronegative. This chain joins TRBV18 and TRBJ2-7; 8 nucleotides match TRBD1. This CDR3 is CASSPSRGQGVNEQYF. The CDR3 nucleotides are TGTGCCAGCTCACCATCCAGAGGACAGGGAGTCAACGAGCAGTACTTC.